The 3 T cell receptor beta chains reported below all come from one sample, sequenced in a study of blood T cell repertoires in COVID-19. Some clones are missing from TCRdb's copy, which holds only in-frame ones; the method was immunoSEQ multiplex PCR. The sample records approximately 190,000 clones, about 88% being singletons. Sample: peripheral blood. These receptor sequences come from a middle-aged woman who had recovered from COVID-19.

The J gene is TRBJ2-7, the V gene TRBV3-1 (or the pseudogene TRBV3-2); possibly TRBD2 for D (5 bases). V was clipped by 4 bases and J by 7 bases, with 14 bases between them. Germline V gene sequence: CDR1 LGHDT, CDR2 YNNKEL (reference sequence). This CDR3 has 13 residues. The CDR3 here is CASSLPGWREQYF. The DNA of the CDR3 is TGTGCCAGCAGCCTTCCCGGCTGGAGGGAGCAGTACTTC.

The chain couples TRBV19 to TRBJ2-5; TRBD2 matches 7 bases. The CDR3 has 17 amino acids. V was clipped by 6 bases and J by 6 bases; unmatched bases: 19. Looked up from germline, CDR1 is LNHDA and CDR2 is SQIVND (reference sequence). In DNA form, the CDR3 reads TGTGCCAGTAGCGGCCCACTGGGGCGGGAGAACGGCAAGACCCAGTACTTC. Translated, it gives CASSGPLGRENGKTQYF.

The chain joins TRBV24-1 to TRBJ1-2; 7 positions match TRBD1. Germline V gives CDR1 KGHDR, CDR2 SFDVKD. The CDR3 consists of 12 residues. V shed 12 bases, J shed 7 bases, and the junction held 10 bases outside the gene matches. In DNA form, the CDR3 reads TGTGCCGCTGGACAGGAGTCCGGTGGCTACACCTTC. Protein: CAAGQESGGYTF.